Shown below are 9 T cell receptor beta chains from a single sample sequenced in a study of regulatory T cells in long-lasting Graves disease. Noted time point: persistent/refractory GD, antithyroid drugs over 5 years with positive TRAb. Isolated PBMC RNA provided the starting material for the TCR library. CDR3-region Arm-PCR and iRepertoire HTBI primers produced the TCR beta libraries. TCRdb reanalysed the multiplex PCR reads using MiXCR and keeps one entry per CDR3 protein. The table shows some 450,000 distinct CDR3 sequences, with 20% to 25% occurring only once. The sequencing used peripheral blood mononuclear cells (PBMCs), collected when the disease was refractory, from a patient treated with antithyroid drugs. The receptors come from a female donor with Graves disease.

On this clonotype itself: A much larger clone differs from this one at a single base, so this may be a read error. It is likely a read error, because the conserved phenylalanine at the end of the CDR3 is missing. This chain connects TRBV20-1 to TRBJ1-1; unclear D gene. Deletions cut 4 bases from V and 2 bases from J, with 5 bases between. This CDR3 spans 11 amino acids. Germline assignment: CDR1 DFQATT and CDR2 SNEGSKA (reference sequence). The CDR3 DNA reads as TGCAGTGCTAAGGACAACACTGAAGCTTTCCTT. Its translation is CSAKDNTEAFL.

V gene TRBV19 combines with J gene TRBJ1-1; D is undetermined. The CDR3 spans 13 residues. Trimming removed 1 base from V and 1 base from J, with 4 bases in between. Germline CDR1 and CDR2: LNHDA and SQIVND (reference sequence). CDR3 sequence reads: CASSIVKNTEAFF. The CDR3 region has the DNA TGTGCCAGTAGTATAGTCAAGAACACTGAAGCTTTCTTT.

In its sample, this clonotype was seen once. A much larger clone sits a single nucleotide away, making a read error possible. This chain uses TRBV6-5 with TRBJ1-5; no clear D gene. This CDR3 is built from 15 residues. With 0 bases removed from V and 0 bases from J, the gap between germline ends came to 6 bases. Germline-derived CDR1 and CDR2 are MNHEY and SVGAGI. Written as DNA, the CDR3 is TGTGCCAGCAGTTACTCGATAAATAGCAATCAGCCCCAGCATTTT. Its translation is CASSYSINSNQPQHF.

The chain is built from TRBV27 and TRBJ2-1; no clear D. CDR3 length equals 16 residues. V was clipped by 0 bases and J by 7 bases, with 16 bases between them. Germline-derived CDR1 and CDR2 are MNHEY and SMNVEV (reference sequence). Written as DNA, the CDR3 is TGTGCCAGCAGTTTATCGGGAAGCCCGCCCTTTAATGAGCAGTTCTTC. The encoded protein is CASSLSGSPPFNEQFF.

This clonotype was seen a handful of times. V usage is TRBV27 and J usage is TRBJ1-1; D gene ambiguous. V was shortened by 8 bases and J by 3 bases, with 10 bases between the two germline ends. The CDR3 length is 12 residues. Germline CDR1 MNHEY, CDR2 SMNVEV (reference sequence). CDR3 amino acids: CASSGLDTEAFF. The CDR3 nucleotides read TGTGCCAGCTCTGGACTCGACACTGAAGCTTTCTTT.

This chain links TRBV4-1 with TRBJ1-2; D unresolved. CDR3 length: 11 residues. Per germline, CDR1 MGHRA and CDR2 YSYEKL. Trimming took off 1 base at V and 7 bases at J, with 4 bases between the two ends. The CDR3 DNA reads TGCGCCAGCAGCCAAGGGGGTGGCTACACCTTC. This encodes CASSQGGGYTF.

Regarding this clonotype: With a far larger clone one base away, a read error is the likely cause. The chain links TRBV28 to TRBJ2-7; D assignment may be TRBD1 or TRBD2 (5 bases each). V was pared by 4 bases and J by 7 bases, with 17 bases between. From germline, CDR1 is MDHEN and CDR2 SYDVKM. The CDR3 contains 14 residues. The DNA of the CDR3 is TGTGCCAGCAGTTACTCAGAGGGGCACAATGAGCAGTACTTC. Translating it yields CASSYSEGHNEQYF.

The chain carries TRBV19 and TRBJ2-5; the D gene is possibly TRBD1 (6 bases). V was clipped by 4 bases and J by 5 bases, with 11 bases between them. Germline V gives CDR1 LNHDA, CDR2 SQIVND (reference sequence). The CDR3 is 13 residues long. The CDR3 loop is CASSTQGIETQYF. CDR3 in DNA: TGTGCCAGTAGTACCCAGGGGATTGAGACCCAGTACTTC.

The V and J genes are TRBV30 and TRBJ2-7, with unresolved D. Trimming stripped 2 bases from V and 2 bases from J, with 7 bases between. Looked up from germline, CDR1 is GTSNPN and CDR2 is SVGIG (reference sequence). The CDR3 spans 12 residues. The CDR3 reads CAWSKQPYEQYF. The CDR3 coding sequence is TGTGCCTGGAGTAAACAGCCCTACGAGCAGTACTTC.